The clone carrying this T cell receptor beta chain has just one count. This specimen belongs to a study of T cell changes during pregnancy in multiple sclerosis. The protocol was immunoSEQ multiplex PCR, while the TCRdb copy is restricted to in-frame clones and leaves out a portion. This sample has tens of thousands of clones, with roughly 90% found just once. Germline loops: CDR1 SGDLS, CDR2 YYNGEE. CDR3 length: 15 residues. V was clipped by 4 bases and J by 2 bases; unmatched bases: 8. This receptor was obtained from a female donor with multiple sclerosis, enrolled in a pregnancy study. The sample consisted of CD4+ T cells from peripheral blood mononuclear cells, taken after pregnancy. This chain connects TRBV9 to TRBJ2-5, with TRBD1 matching 7 bases. The chain's CDR3 is CASSPGSRGQETQYF. DNA of the CDR3: TGTGCCAGCAGCCCCGGGTCCAGGGGGCAAGAGACCCAGTACTTC. The full variable domain, completed using reference TRBV9 and TRBJ2-5, is DSGVTQTPKHLITATGQRVTLRCSPRSGDLSVYWYQQSLDQGLQFLIQYYNGEERAKGNILERFSAQQFPDLHSELNLSSLELGDSALYFCASSPGSRGQETQYFGPGTRLLVL.